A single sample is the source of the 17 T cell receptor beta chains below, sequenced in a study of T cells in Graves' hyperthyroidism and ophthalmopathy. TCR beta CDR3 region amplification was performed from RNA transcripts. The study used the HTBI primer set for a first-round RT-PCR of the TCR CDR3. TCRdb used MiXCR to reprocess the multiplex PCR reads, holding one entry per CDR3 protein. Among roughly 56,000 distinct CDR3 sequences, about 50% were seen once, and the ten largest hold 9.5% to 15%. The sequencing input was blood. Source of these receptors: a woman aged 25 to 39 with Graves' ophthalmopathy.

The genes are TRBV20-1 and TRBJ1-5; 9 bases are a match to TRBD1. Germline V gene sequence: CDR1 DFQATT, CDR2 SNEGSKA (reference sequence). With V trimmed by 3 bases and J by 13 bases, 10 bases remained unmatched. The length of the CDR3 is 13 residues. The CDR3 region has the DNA TGCAGTGCTAGGAGGGGGGGACAGGGAGATCAGCATTTT. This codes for CSARRGGQGDQHF.

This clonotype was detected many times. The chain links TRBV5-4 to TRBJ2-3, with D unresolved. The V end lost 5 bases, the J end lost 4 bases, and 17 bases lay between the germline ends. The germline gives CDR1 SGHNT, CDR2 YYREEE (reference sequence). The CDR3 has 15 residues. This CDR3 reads CASRRTDWSADTQYF. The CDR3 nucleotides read TGTGCCAGCAGGCGCACCGATTGGTCGGCAGATACGCAGTATTTT.

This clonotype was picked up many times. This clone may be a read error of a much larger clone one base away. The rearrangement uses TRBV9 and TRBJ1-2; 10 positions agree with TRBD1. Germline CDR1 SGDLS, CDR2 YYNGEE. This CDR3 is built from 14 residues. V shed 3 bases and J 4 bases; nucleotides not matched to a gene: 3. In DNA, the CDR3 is TGTGCCAGCAGCGACGGGACAGGGGTCTATGGCTACACCTTC. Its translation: CASSDGTGVYGYTF.

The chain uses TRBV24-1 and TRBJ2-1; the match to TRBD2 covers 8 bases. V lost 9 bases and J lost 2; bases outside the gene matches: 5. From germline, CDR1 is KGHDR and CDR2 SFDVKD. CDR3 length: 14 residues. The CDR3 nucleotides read TGTGCCACCCTATGCGGGGGGACCTACAATGAGCAGTTCTTC. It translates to CATLCGGTYNEQFF.

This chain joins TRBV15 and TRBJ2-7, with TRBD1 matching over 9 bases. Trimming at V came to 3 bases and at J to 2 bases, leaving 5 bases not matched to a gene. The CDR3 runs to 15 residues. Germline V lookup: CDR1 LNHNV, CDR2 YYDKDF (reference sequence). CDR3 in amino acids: CATSSVRQGAYEQYF. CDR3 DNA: TGTGCCACCAGCAGCGTACGACAGGGGGCCTACGAGCAGTACTTC.

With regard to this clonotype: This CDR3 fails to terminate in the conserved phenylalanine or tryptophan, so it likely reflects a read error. The CDR3 region is CASSLLGHSEKLFL. The CDR3 region has the DNA TGTGCCAGCAGCTTACTGGGGCATAGTGAAAAACTGTTTCTT. This chain joins TRBV7-9 and TRBJ1-4; D might be TRBD1 (5 bases). CDR1 SEHNR and CDR2 FQNEAQ come from the germline V gene (reference sequence). CDR3 length equals 14 residues. Trimming removed 2 bases at V and 7 bases at J, with 11 bases between.

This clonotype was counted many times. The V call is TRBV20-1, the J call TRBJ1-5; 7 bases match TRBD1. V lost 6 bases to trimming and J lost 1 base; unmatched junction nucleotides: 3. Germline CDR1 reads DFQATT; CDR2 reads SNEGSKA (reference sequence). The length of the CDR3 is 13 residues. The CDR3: CSARQGSNQPQHF. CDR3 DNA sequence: TGCAGTGCCCGACAGGGAAGCAATCAGCCCCAGCATTTT.

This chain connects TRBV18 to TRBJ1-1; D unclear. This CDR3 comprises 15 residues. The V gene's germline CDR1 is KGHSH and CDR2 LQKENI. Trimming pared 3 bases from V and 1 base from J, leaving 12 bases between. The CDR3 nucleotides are TGTGCCAGCTCACCGTACGGGGTAAGGAACACTGAAGCTTTCTTT. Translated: CASSPYGVRNTEAFF.

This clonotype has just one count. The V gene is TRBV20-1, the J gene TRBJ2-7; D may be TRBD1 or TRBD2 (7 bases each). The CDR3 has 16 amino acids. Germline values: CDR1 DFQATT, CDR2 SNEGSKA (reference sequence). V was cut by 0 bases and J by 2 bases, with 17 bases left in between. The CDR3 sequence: CSARDPGGGRAYEQYF. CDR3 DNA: TGCAGTGCTAGAGATCCAGGGGGTGGGAGGGCCTACGAGCAGTACTTC.

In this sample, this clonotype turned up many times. In DNA, the CDR3 is TGTGCCAGCATGATCGCCGTGAACACTGAAGCTTTCTTT. It yields the protein CASMIAVNTEAFF. The chain couples TRBV6-1 to TRBJ1-1; no clear D. CDR3 length equals 13 residues. V was clipped by 7 bases and J by 0 bases, with 9 bases between them. The germline CDR1 and CDR2 sequences are MNHNS and SASEGT.

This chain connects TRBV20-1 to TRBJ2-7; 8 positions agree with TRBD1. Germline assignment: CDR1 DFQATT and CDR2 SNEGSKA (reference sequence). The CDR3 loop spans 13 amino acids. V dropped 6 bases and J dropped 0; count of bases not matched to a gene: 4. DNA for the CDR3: TGCAGTGCGCGACAGGGGTTCTCCTACGAGCAGTACTTC. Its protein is CSARQGFSYEQYF.

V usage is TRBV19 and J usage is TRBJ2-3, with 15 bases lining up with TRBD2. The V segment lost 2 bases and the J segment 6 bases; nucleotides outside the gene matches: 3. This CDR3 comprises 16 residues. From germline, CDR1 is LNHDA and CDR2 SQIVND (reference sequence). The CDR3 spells CASSIRTSGRGDTQYF. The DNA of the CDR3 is TGTGCCAGTAGTATAAGGACTAGCGGGAGGGGGGATACGCAGTATTTT. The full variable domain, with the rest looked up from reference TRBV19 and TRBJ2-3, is DGGITQSPKYLFRKEGQNVTLSCEQNLNHDAMYWYRQDPGQGLRLIYYSQIVNDFQKGDIAEGYSVSREKKESFPLTVTSAQKNPTAFYLCASSIRTSGRGDTQYFGPGTRLTVL.

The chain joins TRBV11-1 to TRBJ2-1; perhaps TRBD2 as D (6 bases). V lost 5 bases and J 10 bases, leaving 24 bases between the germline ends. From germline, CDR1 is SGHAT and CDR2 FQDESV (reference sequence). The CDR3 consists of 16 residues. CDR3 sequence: CASSAPTGDRTYEQFF. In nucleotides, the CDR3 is TGTGCCAGCAGCGCACCGACGGGAGATAGGACCTACGAGCAGTTCTTC.

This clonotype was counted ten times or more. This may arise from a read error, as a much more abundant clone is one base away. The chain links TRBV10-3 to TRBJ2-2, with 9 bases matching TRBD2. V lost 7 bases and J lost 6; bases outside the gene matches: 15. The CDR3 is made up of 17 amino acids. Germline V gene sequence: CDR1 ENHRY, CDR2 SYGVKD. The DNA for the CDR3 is TGTGCCATCAAGGGGGGTTTAGCGGGAGATATCGCCGGGGAGCTGTTTTTT. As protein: CAIKGGLAGDIAGELFF.

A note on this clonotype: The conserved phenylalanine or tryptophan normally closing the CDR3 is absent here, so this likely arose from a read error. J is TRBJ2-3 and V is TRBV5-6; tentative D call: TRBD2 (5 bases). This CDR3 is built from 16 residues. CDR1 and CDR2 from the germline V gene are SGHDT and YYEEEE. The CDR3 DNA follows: TGTGCCAGCAGCTCTTCAAGGACTGCTAGCACAGAGACGCAGTATTGT. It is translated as CASSSSRTASTETQYC.

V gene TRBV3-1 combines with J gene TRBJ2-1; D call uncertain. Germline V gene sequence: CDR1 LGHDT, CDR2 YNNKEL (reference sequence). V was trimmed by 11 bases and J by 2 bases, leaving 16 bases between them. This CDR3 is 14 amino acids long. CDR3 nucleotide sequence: TGTGCCGGCGCGCAAGGAGTGGCCTACAATGAGCAGTTCTTC. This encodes CAGAQGVAYNEQFF.

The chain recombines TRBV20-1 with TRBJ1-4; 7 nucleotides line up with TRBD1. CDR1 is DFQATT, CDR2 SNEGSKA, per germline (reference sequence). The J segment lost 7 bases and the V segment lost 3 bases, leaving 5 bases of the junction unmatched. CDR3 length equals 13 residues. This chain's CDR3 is CSARGGGSEKLFF. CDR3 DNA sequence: TGCAGTGCTAGGGGAGGGGGCAGTGAAAAACTGTTTTTT.